Listed here are 21 T cell receptor beta chains from one sample, sequenced in a study of CD8 T cells in ankylosing spondylitis. TCRdb itself ran the 5' RACE reads through MiXCR, one entry per CDR3 protein. There are 230,000 or so distinct CDR3 sequences in the sample; around 25% occur only once, and 0.5% to 0.65% lies in the top ten. The specimen was blood, either unsorted or a sorted T cell fraction (not recorded which). Receptors originate from a male donor with ankylosing spondylitis or in good health (not recorded which).

The J gene is TRBJ2-7, the V gene TRBV10-3; D is undetermined. CDR3 length: 12 residues. Germline CDR1 ENHRY, CDR2 SYGVKD. Trimming removed 11 bases from V and 2 bases from J, with 13 bases in between. CDR3 nucleotides: TGTGCCCCACCTCCGAGCACCTACGAGCAGTACTTC. Translation gives CAPPPSTYEQYF.

The sample holds a few counts of this clonotype. This chain links TRBV29-1 with TRBJ2-3; D is undetermined. The CDR3 sequence is 10 residues long. From germline, CDR1 is SQVTM and CDR2 ANQGSEA. The germline V and J ends were trimmed by 7 bases and 4 bases, with 6 bases remaining between them. CDR3 nucleotide sequence: TGCAGCGACGGACCAGATACGCAGTATTTT. Its translation is CSDGPDTQYF.

CDR3 nucleotide sequence: TGTGCCAGCTCACCAGGGCGGGGTACGTACGAGCAGTACTTC. It codes for CASSPGRGTYEQYF. The rearrangement joins TRBV18 to TRBJ2-7; a weak D match, TRBD2 (6 bases). This CDR3 contains 14 residues. Trimming removed 2 bases at V and 4 bases at J, with 12 bases between. From germline, CDR1 is KGHSH and CDR2 LQKENI. The complete variable domain, with remaining parts taken from reference TRBV18 and TRBJ2-7, reads NAGVMQNPRHLVRRRGQEARLRCSPMKGHSHVYWYRQLPEEGLKFMVYLQKENIIDESGMPKERFSAEFPKEGPSILRIQQVVRGDSAAYFCASSPGRGTYEQYFGPGTRLTVT.

This clonotype was seen ten or more times. The genes are TRBV12-3 or TRBV12-4 and TRBJ2-1, with TRBD1 matching over 7 bases. The CDR3 totals 12 residues. V lost 3 bases, J lost 10 bases, and 3 bases stayed unmatched. The CDR3 bases are TGTGCCAGCAGTTTCAGGGGGACAGAGCAGTTCTTC. Translating gives CASSFRGTEQFF.

This clonotype has a single count. This chain links TRBV12-3 or TRBV12-4 with TRBJ1-2; the D gene is possibly TRBD1 (5 bases). V lost 2 bases and J 3 bases, leaving 7 bases between the germline ends. The CDR3 covers 13 residues. The CDR3 DNA reads as TGTGCCAGCAGTTTACAGGGTTACTATGGCTACACCTTC. Translating it yields CASSLQGYYGYTF.

The CDR3 reads CATSDSGDPPGANVLTF. The CDR3 coding sequence is TGTGCCACCAGTGACTCTGGGGACCCACCTGGGGCCAACGTCCTGACTTTC. The chain employs TRBV24-1 and TRBJ2-6; the D gene could be TRBD1 or TRBD2 (5 bases each). Per germline, CDR1 KGHDR and CDR2 SFDVKD. Trimming cost V 4 bases and J 2 bases, with 14 bases left between them. CDR3 length: 17 residues.

This rearrangement joins TRBV18 to TRBJ2-3; a weak D match, TRBD2 (5 bases). The length of the CDR3 is 14 residues. Germline assignment: CDR1 KGHSH and CDR2 LQKENI. V lost 2 bases and J 4 bases, leaving 10 bases between the germline ends. The CDR3 loop is CASSPSSGADTQYF. In nucleotides, the CDR3 is TGTGCCAGCTCACCATCCTCCGGGGCAGATACGCAGTATTTT.

This clonotype was counted at least ten times. The rearrangement uses TRBV20-1 and TRBJ1-5; a possible D gene is TRBD1 (5 bases). The CDR3 is 15 residues long. Trimming took off 2 bases at V and 4 bases at J, with 15 bases between the two ends. Germline assignment: CDR1 DFQATT and CDR2 SNEGSKA (reference sequence). CDR3 in amino acids: CSARTNQGKNQPQHF. For the CDR3, the DNA is TGCAGTGCTAGAACCAATCAGGGTAAGAATCAGCCCCAGCATTTT.

V usage is TRBV2 and J usage is TRBJ2-3, with D unclear. The germline V and J ends were trimmed by 8 bases and 0 bases, with 9 bases remaining between them. CDR3 length: 13 residues. The V gene's germline CDR1 is SNHLY and CDR2 FYNNEI. The CDR3 region is CASAPESTDTQYF. The CDR3 coding sequence is TGTGCCAGCGCACCGGAGAGCACAGATACGCAGTATTTT.

V gene TRBV20-1 combines with J gene TRBJ2-7, with 8 bases matching TRBD1. Germline assignment: CDR1 DFQATT and CDR2 SNEGSKA (reference sequence). Losses at the gene ends were 5 bases for V and 0 bases for J; bases not matched to a gene: 9. The CDR3 consists of 15 residues. CDR3 amino acids: CSAGGTGANSYEQYF. DNA of the CDR3: TGCAGTGCTGGGGGGACAGGAGCCAACTCCTACGAGCAGTACTTC.

This clonotype was recorded a few times. V gene TRBV12-3 or TRBV12-4 combines with J gene TRBJ2-7; D not resolved. The ends were cut back, 10 bases at V and 0 bases at J, with 13 bases in the middle. The CDR3 is made up of 13 amino acids. The CDR3 protein is CATRSAGSYEQYF. CDR3 nucleotides: TGTGCCACCCGCTCGGCAGGCTCCTACGAGCAGTACTTC.

This clonotype was detected a few times. The gene calls are TRBV25-1 and TRBJ2-1; D remains unclear. The germline CDR1 and CDR2 sequences are MGHDK and SYGVNS. The CDR3 consists of 15 residues. The V gene lost 4 bases and the J gene lost 0 bases, with 10 bases spanning the gap. CDR3 amino acids: CASSGESGSYNEQFF. The DNA of the CDR3 is TGTGCCAGCAGTGGAGAGAGTGGCTCCTACAATGAGCAGTTCTTC.

The chain links TRBV20-1 to TRBJ1-1, with a weak D call TRBD1 (6 bases). In germline, CDR1 is DFQATT, CDR2 SNEGSKA (reference sequence). There are 15 residues in the CDR3. V was cut by 2 bases and J by 0 bases, with 13 bases left in between. This chain's CDR3 is CSARPAGTLNTEAFF. CDR3 nucleotides: TGCAGTGCTAGACCTGCCGGGACATTGAACACTGAAGCTTTCTTT.

V usage is TRBV7-9 and J usage is TRBJ2-7; TRBD1 is a possible D gene (5 bases). Germline assignment: CDR1 SEHNR and CDR2 FQNEAQ (reference sequence). V lost 1 base and J lost 2, with 15 bases in between. The CDR3 runs 16 residues. In DNA, the CDR3 is TGTGCCAGCAGCTTAGGTCTGCGGACATCCACCTACGAGCAGTACTTC. Translated, it gives CASSLGLRTSTYEQYF.

The rearrangement uses TRBV5-5 and TRBJ2-1; D perhaps matches TRBD2 (6 bases). The CDR3 loop spans 16 amino acids. Trimming removed 5 bases from V and 2 bases from J, with 17 bases in between. Per germline, CDR1 SGHKS and CDR2 YYEKEE (reference sequence). CDR3 in DNA: TGTGCCAGCAGTCCCCTCGGCCTAGCGACCTACAATGAGCAGTTCTTC. Translating gives CASSPLGLATYNEQFF.

The chain recombines TRBV4-2 with TRBJ1-1; D is perhaps TRBD1 (6 bases). Germline loops: CDR1 LGHNA, CDR2 YNFKEQ. The V and J ends lost 4 bases and 5 bases respectively, with 17 bases between them. This CDR3 is built from 15 residues. The CDR3 here is CASSPDGGAGTEAFF. The CDR3 nucleotides read TGTGCCAGCAGCCCGGACGGGGGGGCTGGGACTGAAGCTTTCTTT.

The V gene is TRBV29-1, the J gene TRBJ2-7; maybe TRBD2 (7 bases). This CDR3 has 12 amino acids. V lost 5 bases, J lost 3 bases, and 11 bases lay in between. Germline V CDR1 and CDR2: SQVTM, ANQGSEA. The CDR3 DNA reads TGCAGCGTTCTGGGAGGGGGCTACGAGCAGTACTTC. As protein: CSVLGGGYEQYF.

This clonotype was recorded many times. The rearrangement links TRBV5-1 to TRBJ2-5; D might be TRBD1 or TRBD2, each matching 5 bases. Germline CDR1 reads SGHRS; CDR2 reads YFSETQ. CDR3 length: 14 amino acids. With 4 bases removed from V and 3 bases from J, the gap between germline ends came to 13 bases. This CDR3 is CASSPGAAKETQYF. CDR3 nucleotides: TGCGCCAGCAGCCCCGGGGCCGCCAAAGAGACCCAGTACTTC.

This clonotype was seen a handful of times. The chain uses TRBV20-1 and TRBJ1-5, with no clear D. There are 13 residues in the CDR3. V was cut by 5 bases and J by 0 bases, with 8 bases left in between. Per germline, CDR1 DFQATT and CDR2 SNEGSKA (reference sequence). Here the CDR3 DNA reads TGCAGTGCTCACAGAAATAGCAATCAGCCCCAGCATTTT. Translating it yields CSAHRNSNQPQHF.

This clonotype appeared once. A much larger clone is a single base away; this may be a read error. V and J are TRBV12-3 or TRBV12-4 and TRBJ2-7; no definite D call. The CDR3 spans 12 residues. Written as DNA, the CDR3 is TGTGCCAGCAGTTTAAGCGCAATCGAGCAGAACTTC. Translation: CASSLSAIEQNF.

This clonotype was seen many times. The chain has TRBV12-3 or TRBV12-4 and TRBJ1-2, with 7 bases matching TRBD1. Germline trimming cut 11 bases from V and 5 bases from J; bases unmatched to any gene: 5. The CDR3 runs 11 residues. The CDR3 protein is CALAGGYGYTF. The CDR3, as DNA: TGTGCCCTCGCAGGGGGATATGGCTACACCTTC.